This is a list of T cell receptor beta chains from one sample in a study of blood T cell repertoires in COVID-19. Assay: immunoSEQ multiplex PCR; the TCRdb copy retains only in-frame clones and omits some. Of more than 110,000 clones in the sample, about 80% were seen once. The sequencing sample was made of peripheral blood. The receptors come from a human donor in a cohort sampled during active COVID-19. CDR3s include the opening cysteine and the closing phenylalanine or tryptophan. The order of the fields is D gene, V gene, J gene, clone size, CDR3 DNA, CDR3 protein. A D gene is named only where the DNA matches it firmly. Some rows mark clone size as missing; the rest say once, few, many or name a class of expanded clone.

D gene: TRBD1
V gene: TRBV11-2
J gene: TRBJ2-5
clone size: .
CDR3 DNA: TGTGCCAGCAGCTCTTCCTTGGACAGGGGCCAGGAGACCCAGTACTTC
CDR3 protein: CASSSSLDRGQETQYF

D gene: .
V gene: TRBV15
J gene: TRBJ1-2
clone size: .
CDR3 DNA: TGTGCCACCAGCAGAGATGGTGTCACAGTTGAAGGCTACACCTTC
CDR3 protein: CATSRDGVTVEGYTF

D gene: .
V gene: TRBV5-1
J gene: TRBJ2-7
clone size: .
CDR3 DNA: TGCGCCAGCAGGAACGAGGTCGGCAGGGCGCGGGAGCAGTACTTC
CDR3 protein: CASRNEVGRAREQYF

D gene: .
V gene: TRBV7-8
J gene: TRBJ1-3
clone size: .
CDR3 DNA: TGTGCCAGCAGCTTAGGAGCAGGTTCGAGAGGAAACACCATATATTTT
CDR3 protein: CASSLGAGSRGNTIYF

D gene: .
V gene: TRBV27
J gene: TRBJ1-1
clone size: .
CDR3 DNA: TGTGCCAGCCGCCGGGTCTTGACTACCGACACTGAAGCTTTCTTT
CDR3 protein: CASRRVLTTDTEAFF

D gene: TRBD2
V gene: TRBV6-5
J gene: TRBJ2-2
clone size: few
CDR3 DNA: TGTGCCAGCAGTTATCCCCGGGGGGGCGCCCGGGGGGAGCTGTTTTTT
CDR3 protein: CASSYPRGGARGELFF

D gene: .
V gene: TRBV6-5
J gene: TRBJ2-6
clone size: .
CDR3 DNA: TGTGCCAGCAGTTACTCGTCCAGCTCTGGGGCCAACGTCCTGACTTTC
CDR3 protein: CASSYSSSSGANVLTF

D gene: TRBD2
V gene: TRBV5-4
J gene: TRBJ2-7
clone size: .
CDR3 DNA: TGTGCCAGCAGCTTGGGGGGACTAGCGGGGGGCGCTAGCTCCTACGAGCAGTACTTC
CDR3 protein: CASSLGGLAGGASSYEQYF

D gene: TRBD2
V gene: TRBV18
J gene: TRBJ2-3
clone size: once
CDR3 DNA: TGTGCCAGCTCACCACCGGTGCTGACTAGCGGGGGGGCAGGAAGAGATACGCAGTATTTT
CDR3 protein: CASSPPVLTSGGAGRDTQYF

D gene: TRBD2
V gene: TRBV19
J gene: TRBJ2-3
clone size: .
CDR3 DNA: TGTGCCAGTAGTAGCTTCGCACTAGCGGGGGCAGATACGCAGTATTTT
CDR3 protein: CASSSFALAGADTQYF

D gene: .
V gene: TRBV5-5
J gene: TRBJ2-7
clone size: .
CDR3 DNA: TGTGCCAGCAGCTCCCTCCAGGGTTTCTACGAGCAGTACTTC
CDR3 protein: CASSSLQGFYEQYF

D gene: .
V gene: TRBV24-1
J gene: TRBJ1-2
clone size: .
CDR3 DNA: TGTGCCACCAGTGATTTATCAGGCTACACCTTC
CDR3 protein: CATSDLSGYTF

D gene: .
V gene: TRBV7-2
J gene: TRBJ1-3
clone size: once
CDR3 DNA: TGTGCCAGCAGCTTCACCGAGAACACCATATATTTT
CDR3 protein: CASSFTENTIYF

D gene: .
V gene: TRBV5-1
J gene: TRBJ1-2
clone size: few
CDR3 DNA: TGCGCCAGCAGCCAGGACAGTATCTATGGCTACACCTTC
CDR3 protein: CASSQDSIYGYTF

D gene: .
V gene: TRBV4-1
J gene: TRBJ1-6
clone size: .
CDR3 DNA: TGCGCCAGCAGCCGGGACATTAATTCACCCCTCCACTTT
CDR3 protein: CASSRDINSPLHF

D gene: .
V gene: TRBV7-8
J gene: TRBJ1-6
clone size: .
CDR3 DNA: TGTGCCAGCAGCCCAGCGTGGTCGGGTAGCTCCTATAATTCACCCCTCCACTTT
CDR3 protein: CASSPAWSGSSYNSPLHF

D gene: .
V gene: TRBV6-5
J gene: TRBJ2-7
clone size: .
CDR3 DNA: TGTGCCAGCAGTTACTACGGGGGCGAGCAGTACTTC
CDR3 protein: CASSYYGGEQYF

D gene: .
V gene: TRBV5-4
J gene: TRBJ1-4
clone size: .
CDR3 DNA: TGTGCCAGCAGCTTGGCCGGTGATGAAAAACTGTTTTTT
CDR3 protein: CASSLAGDEKLFF

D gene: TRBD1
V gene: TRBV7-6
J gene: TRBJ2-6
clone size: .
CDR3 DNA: TGTGCCAGCAGCCCCCGGACAGGCTACGGGGCCAACGTCCTGACTTTC
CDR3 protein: CASSPRTGYGANVLTF

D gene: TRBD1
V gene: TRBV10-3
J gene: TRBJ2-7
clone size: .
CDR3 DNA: TGTGCCATCAGTGAGCGATCGCCCGGACAGGGGTCCTACGAGCAGTACTTC
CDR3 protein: CAISERSPGQGSYEQYF

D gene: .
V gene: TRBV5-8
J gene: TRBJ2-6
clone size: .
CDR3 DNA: TGTGCCAGCAGCTTTTTTCAGGCGAGCTCTGGGGCCAACGTCCTGACTTTC
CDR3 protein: CASSFFQASSGANVLTF

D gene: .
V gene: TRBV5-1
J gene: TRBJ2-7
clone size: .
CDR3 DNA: TGCGCCAGCAGCACCGACAGTGGAGTCGGCGAGCAGTACTTC
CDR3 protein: CASSTDSGVGEQYF

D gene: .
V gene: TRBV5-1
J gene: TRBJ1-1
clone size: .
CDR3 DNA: TGCGCCAGCAGCTTGGACGGAGTGGGCACTGAAGCTTTCTTT
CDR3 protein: CASSLDGVGTEAFF

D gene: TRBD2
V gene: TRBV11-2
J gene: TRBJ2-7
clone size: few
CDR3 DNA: TGTGCCAGCAGCTTAGTCCTAGCGGGGCCCTACGAGCAGTACTTC
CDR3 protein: CASSLVLAGPYEQYF

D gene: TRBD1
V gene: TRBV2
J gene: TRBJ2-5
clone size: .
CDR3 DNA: TGTGCCAGCAACGGAAACAGGGGGGCGAAAGAGACCCAGTACTTC
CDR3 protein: CASNGNRGAKETQYF

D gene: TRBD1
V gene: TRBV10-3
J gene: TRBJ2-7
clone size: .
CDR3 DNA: TGTGCCTCAGAGGGACAGGGCTACGAGCAGTACTTC
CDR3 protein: CASEGQGYEQYF

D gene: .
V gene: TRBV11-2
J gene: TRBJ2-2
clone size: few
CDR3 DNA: TGTGCCAGCAATCAAATACAGATCTCGAACACCGGGGAGCTGTTTTTT
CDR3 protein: CASNQIQISNTGELFF

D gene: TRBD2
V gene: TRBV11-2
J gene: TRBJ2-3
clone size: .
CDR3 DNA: TGTGCCAGCAGCTTAGTCTCTAGCGGGGGGACAGATACGCAGTATTTT
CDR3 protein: CASSLVSSGGTDTQYF

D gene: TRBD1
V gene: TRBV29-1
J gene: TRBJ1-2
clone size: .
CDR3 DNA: TGCAGCGTGAAGACAGGGCATGGCTACACCTTC
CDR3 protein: CSVKTGHGYTF

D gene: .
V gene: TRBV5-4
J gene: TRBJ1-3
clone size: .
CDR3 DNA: TGTGCCAGCAGCTTGGAAGGGGACAACAGGAGAAACACCATATATTTT
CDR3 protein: CASSLEGDNRRNTIYF

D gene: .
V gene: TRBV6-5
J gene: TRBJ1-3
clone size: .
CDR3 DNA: TGTGCCAGCCACAGAGGGCAACTCGGAAACACCATATATTTT
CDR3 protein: CASHRGQLGNTIYF

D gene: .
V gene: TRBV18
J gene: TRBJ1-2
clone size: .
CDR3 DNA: TGTGCCAGCTCGACCGACGGACAGAGCCTCTATGGCTACACCTTC
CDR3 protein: CASSTDGQSLYGYTF

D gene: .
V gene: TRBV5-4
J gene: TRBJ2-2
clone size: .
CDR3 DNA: TGTGCCAGCACCGCGCGGGCAGTAGAAACCGGGGAGCTGTTTTTT
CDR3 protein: CASTARAVETGELFF

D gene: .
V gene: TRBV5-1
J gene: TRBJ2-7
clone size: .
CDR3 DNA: TGCGCCAGCGCAACGCTCAGGGGCCCCTACGAGCAGTACTTC
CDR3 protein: CASATLRGPYEQYF

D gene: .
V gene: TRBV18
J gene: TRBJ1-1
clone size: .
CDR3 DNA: TGTGCCAGCTCACCCCAGGAAGGGGGGGTGGACACTGAAGCTTTCTTT
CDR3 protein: CASSPQEGGVDTEAFF

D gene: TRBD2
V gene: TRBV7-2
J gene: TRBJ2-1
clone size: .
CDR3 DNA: TGTGCCAGCAGCTTAACGCGGGGGGCGGGCAATGAGCAGTTCTTC
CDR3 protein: CASSLTRGAGNEQFF

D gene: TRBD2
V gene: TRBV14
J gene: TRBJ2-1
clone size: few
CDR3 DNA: TGTGCCAGCAGCCAAGAAACGACTAGCGGGGGGGTTATAAATGAGCAGTTCTTC
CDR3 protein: CASSQETTSGGVINEQFF

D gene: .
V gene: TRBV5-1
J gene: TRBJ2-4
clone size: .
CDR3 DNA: TGCGCCAGCAGCTTGGGGCAGGGGCTAGCCAAAAACATTCAGTACTTC
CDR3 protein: CASSLGQGLAKNIQYF

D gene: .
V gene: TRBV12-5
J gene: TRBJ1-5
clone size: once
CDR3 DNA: TGTGCTAGTGCCCCCGGGGGGGGCGCCCAGCCCCAGCATTTT
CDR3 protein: CASAPGGGAQPQHF